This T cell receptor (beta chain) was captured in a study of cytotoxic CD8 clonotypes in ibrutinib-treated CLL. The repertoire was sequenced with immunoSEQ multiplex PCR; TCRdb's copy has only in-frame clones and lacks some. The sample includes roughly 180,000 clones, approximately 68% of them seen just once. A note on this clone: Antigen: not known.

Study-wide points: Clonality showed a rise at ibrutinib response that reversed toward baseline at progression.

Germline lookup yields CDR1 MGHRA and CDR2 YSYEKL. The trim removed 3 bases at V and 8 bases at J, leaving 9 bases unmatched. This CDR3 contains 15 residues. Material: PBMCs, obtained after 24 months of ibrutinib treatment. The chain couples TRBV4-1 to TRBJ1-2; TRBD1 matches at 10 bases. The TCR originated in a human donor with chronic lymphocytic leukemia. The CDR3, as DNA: TGCGCCAGCAGCCAGGTACGACAGGGGGCGAAGGGCTACACCTTC. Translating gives CASSQVRQGAKGYTF.